This T cell receptor (beta chain) was identified during a study of OX40 agonist ivuxolimab in advanced cancers. Findings and caveats of the study: More expanded clones were seen, on average, in CD8+ T cells than in CD4+.

The table came from immunoSEQ multiplex PCR; TCRdb's copy has only in-frame clones and leaves some out. The sample contains about 70,000 clones, less than 90% of which appear only once. It was autoimmune disease history or systemic immunosuppression that excluded patients. The CDR3 totals 14 residues. V was shortened by 6 bases and J by 7 bases, with 19 bases between the two germline ends. The germline V gene has CDR1 MNHEY and CDR2 SMNVEV (reference sequence). Points on this clone: Its antigen is not known.

The TCR sequence derives from an adult with an advanced solid tumor such as melanoma, head and neck, liver or kidney cancer. The sequences come from CD4+ or CD8+ T cells sorted from blood, collected in a trial of the OX40 agonist ivuxolimab. This sequence joins TRBV27 and TRBJ2-7, with D possibly matching TRBD1 (6 bases). The CDR3 region is CASSRQDGTGEQYF. DNA for the CDR3: TGTGCCAGCAGCAGACAGGACGGGACGGGGGAGCAGTACTTC.